Below, one T cell receptor (beta chain) is given with its context. The CDR3 covers 15 residues. The germline V gene encodes CDR1 SGHNT and CDR2 YYREEE (reference sequence). Trimming stripped 4 bases from V and 0 bases from J, with 13 bases between. This record comes from a study of blood T cell repertoires in COVID-19. Original methodology: Estimation of nucleated cell counts relied on the amplification of reference gene primers. The protocol was immunoSEQ multiplex PCR, while the TCRdb copy is restricted to in-frame clones and leaves out a portion. The V and J calls and clone size were taken over from that table, and D and trimming were inferred from the DNA. The repertoire holds just over 300,000 clones, with 80% to 90% as singletons. Participants, about 18 to 100 years old, spanned around 26 US areas.

Sample: PBMCs or T cells enriched from blood (not recorded which). This clonotype was obtained from a man aged 25 to 40 who had recovered from COVID-19. The rearrangement links TRBV5-4 to TRBJ1-1; TRBD1 might be the D (6 bases). CDR3 in DNA: TGTGCCAGCAGCCCACCAGGGGCCCTGAACACTGAAGCTTTCTTT. Translating gives CASSPPGALNTEAFF.